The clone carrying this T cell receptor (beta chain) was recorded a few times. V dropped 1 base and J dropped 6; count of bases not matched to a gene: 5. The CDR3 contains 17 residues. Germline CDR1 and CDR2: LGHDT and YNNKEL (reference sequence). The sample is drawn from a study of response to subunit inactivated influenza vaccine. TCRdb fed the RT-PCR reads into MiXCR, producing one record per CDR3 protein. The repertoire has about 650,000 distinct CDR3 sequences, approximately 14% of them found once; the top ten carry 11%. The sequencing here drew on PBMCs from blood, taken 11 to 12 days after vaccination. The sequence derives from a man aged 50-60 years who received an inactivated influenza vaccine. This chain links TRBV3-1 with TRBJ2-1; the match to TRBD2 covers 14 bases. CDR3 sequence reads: CASSQGLAGGPGNEQFF. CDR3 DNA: TGTGCCAGCAGCCAAGGACTAGCGGGAGGGCCAGGCAATGAGCAGTTCTTC.